The 28 T cell receptor beta chains given below trace back to one sample, sequenced in a study of shared clonotypes between healthy human individuals (dated by TCRdb to 2020 to 2022). The library was generated by the immunoSEQ multiplex PCR assay. TCRdb took this table from immuneACCESS and kept in-frame rearrangements with V and J called. Such tables lack part of the clones; where checked against another copy, unresolved V genes explain under half of the gap, and the rest is unexplained. This sample lists around 2.5 million clones; roughly 93% were detected once. The ten largest clones take up about 0.38% of the sample. Sequences were obtained from naive CD4+ T cells from PBMCs. What this sample's cell subset or site label stands for: CD45RA+ positively selected. The receptors stem from a man younger than 35 in good health. Some clones in this sample may be carry-over from other donors' samples.

Notes on this clone: Its ends do not fully match the called genes, so a read error is possible. V gene TRBV7-3 combines with J gene TRBJ2-7; D might be TRBD1 (5 bases). The CDR3 sequence is 18 residues long. The germline V gene encodes CDR1 SGHTA and CDR2 FQGTGA. This CDR3 reads CASSFRKIWCTPATASIF. In DNA, the CDR3 is TGTGCCAGCAGCTTCCGAAAGATCTGGTGCACCCCCGCGACAGCATCCATCTTC.

Worth noting for this clone: Other DNA sequences from this sample encode an identical CDR3 as well. The chain uses TRBV18 and TRBJ1-2; possible D gene TRBD1, 5 bases. Germline assignment: CDR1 KGHSH and CDR2 LQKENI. V was cut by 6 bases and J by 2 bases, with 13 bases left in between. CDR3 length: 14 residues. The DNA for the CDR3 is TGTGCCAGCTCCCCTTCCCAGGGCAACTATGGCTACACCTTC. It specifies CASSPSQGNYGYTF. The whole variable domain, remainder taken from reference TRBV18 and TRBJ1-2, is NAGVMQNPRHLVRRRGQEARLRCSPMKGHSHVYWYRQLPEEGLKFMVYLQKENIIDESGMPKERFSAEFPKEGPSILRIQQVVRGDSAAYFCASSPSQGNYGYTFGSGTRLTVV.

The V and J genes are TRBV7-8 and TRBJ1-3; D perhaps matches TRBD1 (5 bases). The CDR3 has 17 amino acids. Trimming stripped 5 bases from V and 0 bases from J, with 17 bases between. Germline V gene lookup returns CDR1 SGHVS and CDR2 FQNEAQ. The DNA for the CDR3 is TGTGCCAGCAGCAAGGGTGGGGCTCGGACCTCTGGAAACACCATATATTTT. Encoded protein: CASSKGGARTSGNTIYF.

DNA of the CDR3: TGTGCCAGCAGCTTACGGGGGACAGAATACACCATATATTTT. Translating gives CASSLRGTEYTIYF. This sequence joins TRBV7-2 and TRBJ1-3, with 7 bases identical to TRBD1. This CDR3 contains 14 residues. J lost 8 bases, V lost 2 bases, and 6 bases had no gene match. Germline-derived CDR1 and CDR2 are SGHTA and FQGNSA.

This rearrangement joins TRBV18 to TRBJ2-2; D is perhaps TRBD2 (6 bases). V lost 0 bases and J 7 bases, leaving 12 bases between the germline ends. This CDR3 has 15 residues. The germline V gene has CDR1 KGHSH and CDR2 LQKENI. CDR3 nucleotide sequence: TGTGCCAGCTCACCACCCCGAGGGGAGGACGGGGAGCTGTTTTTT. Its translation: CASSPPRGEDGELFF.

The sample holds one count of this clone. The CDR3 DNA reads TGTGCCAGCAGCTTAGGGATGCCCGGGACAGGGGGATTAGAGACCCAGTACTTC. Translated: CASSLGMPGTGGLETQYF. V usage is TRBV7-2 and J usage is TRBJ2-5; 11 bases map to TRBD1. This CDR3 comprises 18 residues. V shed 1 base, J shed 4 bases, and the junction held 11 bases outside the gene matches. The germline V gene encodes CDR1 SGHTA and CDR2 FQGNSA. The whole variable domain, filled in from reference TRBV7-2 and TRBJ2-5, reads GAGVSQSPSNKVTEKGKDVELRCDPISGHTALYWYRQSLGQGLEFLIYFQGNSAPDKSGLPSDRFSAERTGGSVSTLTIQRTQQEDSAVYLCASSLGMPGTGGLETQYFGPGTRLLVL.

The chain carries TRBV18 and TRBJ2-2, with 12 bases aligning to TRBD1. Germline CDR1 KGHSH, CDR2 LQKENI. This CDR3 spans 14 amino acids. With 8 bases clipped from V and 6 bases from J, the junction kept 4 bases outside the gene matches. The CDR3 protein is CASAGQGAAGELFF. The CDR3 region has the DNA TGTGCCAGCGCGGGACAGGGGGCTGCCGGGGAGCTGTTTTTT.

The chain employs TRBV30 and TRBJ2-7, with D tentatively TRBD2 (5 bases). With 1 base removed from V and 1 base from J, the gap between germline ends came to 17 bases. The CDR3 length is 16 residues. The germline CDR1 and CDR2 sequences are GTSNPN and SVGIG (reference sequence). CDR3 DNA: TGTGCCTGGAGTGGCGGGCAGGTCCGATGGTCCTACGAGCAGTACTTC. This sequence encodes CAWSGGQVRWSYEQYF. Full variable domain (missing parts from reference TRBV30 and TRBJ2-7): SQTIHQWPATLVQPVGSPLSLECTVEGTSNPNLYWYRQAAGRGLQLLFYSVGIGQISSEVPQNLSASRPQDRQFILSSKKLLLSDSGFYLCAWSGGQVRWSYEQYFGPGTRLTVT.

In DNA form, the CDR3 reads TGTGCCAGCAGCTTTTTCCGGGGACGATCCGGGGCCAACGTCCTGACTTTC. Its protein product is CASSFFRGRSGANVLTF. V and J are TRBV7-9 and TRBJ2-6, with D perhaps matching TRBD1 or TRBD2 (5 bases each). CDR1 SEHNR and CDR2 FQNEAQ come from the germline V gene (reference sequence). The V end was cut by 3 bases, the J end by 4 bases, with 16 bases between. The CDR3 has 17 residues.

J is TRBJ2-4 and V is TRBV7-9, with 15 nucleotides matching TRBD2. CDR1 and CDR2 from the germline V gene are SEHNR and FQNEAQ (reference sequence). The ends lost 5 bases at V and 6 bases at J; junction bases unmatched: 8. This CDR3 is built from 17 residues. In nucleotides, the CDR3 is TGTGCCAGCAGCCGCTGGGGACTAGCGGGGGGTCGAAACATTCAGTACTTC. The encoded protein is CASSRWGLAGGRNIQYF.

V usage is TRBV5-4 and J usage is TRBJ2-1; 7 nucleotides align to TRBD2. The CDR3 is made up of 15 amino acids. CDR1 is SGHNT, CDR2 YYREEE, per germline (reference sequence). Unmatched junction bases numbered 4, after V lost 0 bases and J lost 4 bases. The CDR3 is CASSLGASGYNEQFF. In DNA form, the CDR3 reads TGTGCCAGCAGCTTGGGGGCTAGCGGTTACAATGAGCAGTTCTTC.

The rearrangement links TRBV10-3 to TRBJ1-5, with D perhaps TRBD1 (5 bases). V lost 2 bases and J 0 bases, leaving 11 bases between the germline ends. Per germline, CDR1 ENHRY and CDR2 SYGVKD. The CDR3 loop spans 16 amino acids. CDR3 nucleotides: TGTGCCATCAGTGAGACTCGACAGTCTAGCAATCAGCCCCAGCATTTT. Its protein is CAISETRQSSNQPQHF.

This chain connects TRBV28 to TRBJ2-3; D possibly corresponds to TRBD2 (5 bases). CDR3 length: 14 amino acids. V lost 8 bases to trimming and J lost 4 bases, with 16 bases between them. Germline lookup yields CDR1 MDHEN and CDR2 SYDVKM. This chain's CDR3 is CASRSLRGPDTQYF. The CDR3 DNA reads TGTGCCAGCCGCTCGTTGCGCGGGCCAGATACGCAGTATTTT.

The chain uses TRBV7-2 and TRBJ1-6; unclear D gene. This CDR3 contains 12 residues. The V and J ends lost 4 bases and 7 bases respectively, with 5 bases between them. CDR1 and CDR2 (germline): SGHTA, FQGNSA. The CDR3 sequence: CASSSGNSPLHF. The CDR3 nucleotides are TGTGCCAGCAGCTCGGGGAATTCACCCCTCCACTTT.

The CDR3 spells CASSQYLQLAGGRSYNEQFF. The CDR3 DNA reads as TGCGCCAGCAGTCAGTACCTGCAACTAGCGGGAGGACGCTCCTACAATGAGCAGTTCTTC. V and J are TRBV23-1 and TRBJ2-1, with 12 bases aligning to TRBD2. TRBV23-1 is known as an ORF, though its function is uncertain. The CDR3 totals 20 residues. J lost 0 bases, V lost 3 bases, and 12 bases had no gene match.

The chain combines TRBV7-9 with TRBJ2-3; maybe TRBD2 (5 bases). CDR3 size: 16 residues. Germline CDR1 and CDR2: SEHNR and FQNEAQ (reference sequence). V was clipped by 1 base and J by 0 bases, with 11 bases between them. The CDR3 DNA reads as TGTGCCAGCAGCTTAGGTCTTAGCGAGAGCACAGATACGCAGTATTTT. This codes for CASSLGLSESTDTQYF.

V usage is TRBV28 and J usage is TRBJ2-5, with TRBD2 matching 9 bases. This CDR3 region has 16 residues. The V gene's germline CDR1 is MDHEN and CDR2 SYDVKM. The J segment lost 2 bases and the V segment lost 6 bases, leaving 10 bases of the junction unmatched. The CDR3 DNA follows: TGTGCCAGCAGGCCCCGCCGGCTAGCGGGACAAGAGACCCAGTACTTC. Protein product: CASRPRRLAGQETQYF.

The gene calls are TRBV18 and TRBJ2-1; D tentatively reads TRBD1 or TRBD2 (5 bases each). Germline V gene sequence: CDR1 KGHSH, CDR2 LQKENI. Deletions cut 0 bases from V and 9 bases from J, with 9 bases between. This CDR3 is 13 amino acids long. CDR3 nucleotide sequence: TGTGCCAGCTCACCACCGGGGGTGGGTGAGCAGTTCTTC. Translated, it gives CASSPPGVGEQFF.

The V call is TRBV9, the J call TRBJ2-3, with a possible D match to TRBD1 (6 bases). Looked up from germline, CDR1 is SGDLS and CDR2 is YYNGEE. This CDR3 has 16 amino acids. Trimming took 3 bases from V and 6 from J, leaving 20 bases between them. The CDR3 reads CASSDGRRGQGDTQYF. The CDR3 DNA sequence: TGTGCCAGCAGCGATGGGCGGCGCGGGCAGGGGGATACGCAGTATTTT.

The chain couples TRBV2 to TRBJ2-3; D ambiguous. From germline, CDR1 is SNHLY and CDR2 FYNNEI. Trimming took 4 bases from V and 5 from J, leaving 10 bases between them. There are 13 residues in the CDR3. CDR3 sequence (DNA): TGTGCCAGCAGTGCGCAACAGCAAGATACGCAGTATTTT. Its protein is CASSAQQQDTQYF.

This clone was picked up one time. The chain couples TRBV23-1 to TRBJ2-7; D possibly matches TRBD1 or TRBD2 (5 bases each). TRBV23-1 is an open reading frame, and its role is uncertain. V lost 7 bases and J lost 6, with 19 bases in between. There are 14 residues in the CDR3. CDR3 amino acids: CASTSGTRVGEQYF. CDR3 bases: TGCGCCAGCACCTCCGGGACCCGAGTAGGCGAGCAGTACTTC.

The CDR3 loop is CASSPGGVSQETQYF. The CDR3 DNA reads TGCGCCAGCAGCCCAGGCGGGGTATCCCAAGAGACCCAGTACTTC. The V and J genes are TRBV5-1 and TRBJ2-5; perhaps TRBD2 as D (6 bases). This CDR3 spans 15 amino acids. The germline gives CDR1 SGHRS, CDR2 YFSETQ. V lost 4 bases to trimming and J lost 1 base, with 14 bases between them.

The chain has TRBV10-3 and TRBJ2-3; 9 bases match TRBD2. The trim removed 9 bases at V and 0 bases at J, leaving 4 bases unmatched. This CDR3 is 14 amino acids long. Germline CDR1 is ENHRY and CDR2 is SYGVKD. CDR3 amino acids: CAISTSGSTDTQYF. The CDR3 DNA reads as TGTGCCATTTCCACTAGCGGGAGCACAGATACGCAGTATTTT.

Worth noting for this clone: An end of the junction does not agree with germline; a read error may underlie this. This chain uses TRBV28 with TRBJ2-7; 7 bases fit TRBD1. The germline CDR1 and CDR2 sequences are MDHEN and SYDVKM. The CDR3 totals 16 residues. DNA of the CDR3: TGTGCCAGCAGTTCGGGACAGCCCACGCTCCGATTCGTACTCGACTTC. Translated: CASSSGQPTLRFVLDF.

This sequence joins TRBV18 and TRBJ2-7; D is unresolved. Trimming removed 6 bases at V and 3 bases at J, with 12 bases between. From germline, CDR1 is KGHSH and CDR2 LQKENI. The CDR3 consists of 13 residues. CDR3 bases: TGTGCCAGCTCTCGTTCCCATGACTACGAGCAGTACTTC. Translation: CASSRSHDYEQYF.

CDR3 nucleotides: TGTGCCAGCAGCTTAGCGCGGGACAGGGTAGGCGAGCAGTACTTC. Protein: CASSLARDRVGEQYF. V usage is TRBV7-6 and J usage is TRBJ2-7, with 9 bases fitting TRBD1. CDR3 size: 15 residues. The germline gives CDR1 SGHVS, CDR2 FNYEAQ. V lost 0 bases, J lost 6 bases, and 6 bases stayed unmatched.

The chain joins TRBV7-9 to TRBJ2-5, with D hard to call. Germline V gives CDR1 SEHNR, CDR2 FQNEAQ (reference sequence). V lost 3 bases to trimming and J lost 5 bases, with 16 bases between them. The CDR3 consists of 15 residues. CDR3 bases: TGTGCCAGCAGCTTTCTTCTTGGTATCAGGGAGACCCAGTACTTC. This codes for CASSFLLGIRETQYF.

The chain has TRBV27 and TRBJ2-5; D might be TRBD2 (5 bases). This CDR3 is 16 amino acids long. The germline CDR1 and CDR2 sequences are MNHEY and SMNVEV (reference sequence). V dropped 1 base and J dropped 5 bases, with 17 bases sitting between them. The CDR3 reads CASSLYVTGVEETQYF. The CDR3 DNA is TGTGCCAGCAGTTTATACGTTACCGGGGTCGAGGAGACCCAGTACTTC.